This note documents a single T cell receptor (beta chain) sequence. The data were obtained in a study of OX40 agonist ivuxolimab in advanced cancers. As for the study in general: Hepatocellular carcinoma, melanoma, renal cell or head and neck cancer affected the dose-escalation patients.

Data came from immunoSEQ multiplex PCR; TCRdb stores just in-frame clones and leaves some out. Among around 87,000 clones listed, approximately 94% were seen once. Excluded were patients having autoimmune disease history or systemic immunosuppression. The germline CDR1 and CDR2 sequences are MNHEY and SMNVEV (reference sequence). With V trimmed by 2 bases and J by 7 bases, 11 bases remained unmatched. The CDR3 is made up of 17 amino acids. The TCR was taken from an adult with an advanced solid tumor such as melanoma, head and neck, liver or kidney cancer. This sample comprised CD4+ or CD8+ T cells sorted from blood, obtained in a trial of the OX40 agonist ivuxolimab. The chain employs TRBV27 and TRBJ1-6; 7 nucleotides align to TRBD1. CDR3 nucleotide sequence: TGTGCCAGCAGTTTACCCCCGACAGGGAGACAGAATTCACCCCTCCACTTT. It encodes CASSLPPTGRQNSPLHF.